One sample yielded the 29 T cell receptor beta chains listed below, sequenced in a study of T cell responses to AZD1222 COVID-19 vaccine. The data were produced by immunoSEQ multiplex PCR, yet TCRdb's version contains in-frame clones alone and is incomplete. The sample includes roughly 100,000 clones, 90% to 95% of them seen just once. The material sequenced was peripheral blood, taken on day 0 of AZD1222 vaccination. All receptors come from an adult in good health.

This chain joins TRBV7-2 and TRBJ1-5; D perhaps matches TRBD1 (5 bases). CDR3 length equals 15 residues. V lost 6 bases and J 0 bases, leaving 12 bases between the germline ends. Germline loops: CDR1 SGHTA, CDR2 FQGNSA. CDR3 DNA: TGTGCCAGCAGGCGGGGAGGGGATAGCAATCAGCCCCAGCATTTT. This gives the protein CASRRGGDSNQPQHF. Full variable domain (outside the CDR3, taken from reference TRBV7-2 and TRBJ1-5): GAGVSQSPSNKVTEKGKDVELRCDPISGHTALYWYRQSLGQGLEFLIYFQGNSAPDKSGLPSDRFSAERTGGSVSTLTIQRTQQEDSAVYLCASRRGGDSNQPQHFGDGTRLSIL.

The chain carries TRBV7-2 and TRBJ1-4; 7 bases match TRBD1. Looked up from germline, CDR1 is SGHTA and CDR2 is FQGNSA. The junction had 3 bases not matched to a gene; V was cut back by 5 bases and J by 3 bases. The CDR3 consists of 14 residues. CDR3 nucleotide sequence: TGTGCCAGCAGCCCGACAGGGCCTAATGAAAAACTGTTTTTT. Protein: CASSPTGPNEKLFF.

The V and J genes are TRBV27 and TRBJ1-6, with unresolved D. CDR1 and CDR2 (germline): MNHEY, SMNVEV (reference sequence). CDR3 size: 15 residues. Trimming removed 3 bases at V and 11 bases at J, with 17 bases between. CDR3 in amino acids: CASSLAGEFGAPLHF. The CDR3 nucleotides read TGTGCCAGCAGTTTGGCGGGAGAGTTTGGTGCACCCCTCCACTTT.

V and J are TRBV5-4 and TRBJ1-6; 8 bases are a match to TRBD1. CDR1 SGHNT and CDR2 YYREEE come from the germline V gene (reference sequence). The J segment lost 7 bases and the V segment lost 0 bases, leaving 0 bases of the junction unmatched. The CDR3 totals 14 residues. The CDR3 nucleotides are TGTGCCAGCAGCTTGGGGGACAGGAATTCACCCCTCCACTTT. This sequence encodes CASSLGDRNSPLHF.

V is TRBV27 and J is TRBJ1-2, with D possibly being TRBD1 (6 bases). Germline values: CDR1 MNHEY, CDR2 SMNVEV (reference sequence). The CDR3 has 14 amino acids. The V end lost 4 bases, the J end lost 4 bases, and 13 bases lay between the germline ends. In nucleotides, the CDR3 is TGTGCCAGCAGTTACCGGACAGAGCCCTATGGCTACACCTTC. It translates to CASSYRTEPYGYTF.

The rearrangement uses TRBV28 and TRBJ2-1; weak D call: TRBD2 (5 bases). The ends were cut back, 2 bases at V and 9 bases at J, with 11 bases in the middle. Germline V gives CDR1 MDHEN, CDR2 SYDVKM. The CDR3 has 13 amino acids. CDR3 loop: CASSLMAGGEQFF. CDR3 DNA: TGTGCCAGCAGTTTAATGGCAGGAGGTGAGCAGTTCTTC.

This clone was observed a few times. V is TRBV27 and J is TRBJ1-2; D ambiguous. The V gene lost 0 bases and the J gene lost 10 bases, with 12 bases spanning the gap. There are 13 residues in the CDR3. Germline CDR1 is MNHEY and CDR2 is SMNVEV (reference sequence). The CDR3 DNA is TGTGCCAGCAGTTTATCGCCGGGGATCCTCTACACCTTC. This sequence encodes CASSLSPGILYTF.

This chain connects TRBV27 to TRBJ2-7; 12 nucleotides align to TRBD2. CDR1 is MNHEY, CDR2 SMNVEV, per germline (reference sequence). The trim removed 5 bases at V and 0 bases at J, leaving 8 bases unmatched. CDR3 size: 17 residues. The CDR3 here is CASSRSATSGSSYEQYF. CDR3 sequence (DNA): TGTGCCAGCAGTAGATCAGCGACTAGCGGGAGCTCCTACGAGCAGTACTTC.

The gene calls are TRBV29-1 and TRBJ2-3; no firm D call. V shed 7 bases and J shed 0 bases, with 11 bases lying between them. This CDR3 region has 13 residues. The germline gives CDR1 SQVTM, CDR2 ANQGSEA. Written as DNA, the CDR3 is TGCAGCGGAGACAATTATAGCACAGATACGCAGTATTTT. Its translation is CSGDNYSTDTQYF.

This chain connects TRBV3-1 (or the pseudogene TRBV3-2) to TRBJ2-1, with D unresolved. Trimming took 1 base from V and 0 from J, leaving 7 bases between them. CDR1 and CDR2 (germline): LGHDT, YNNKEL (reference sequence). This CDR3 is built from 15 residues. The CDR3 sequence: CASSQAQSSYNEQFF. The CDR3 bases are TGTGCCAGCAGCCAAGCCCAGAGCTCCTACAATGAGCAGTTCTTC.

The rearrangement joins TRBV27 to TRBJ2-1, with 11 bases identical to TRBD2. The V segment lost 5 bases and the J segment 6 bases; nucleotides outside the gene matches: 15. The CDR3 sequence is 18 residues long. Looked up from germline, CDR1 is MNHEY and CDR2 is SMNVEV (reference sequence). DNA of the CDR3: TGTGCCAGCAGTCTTACCCGGACTAGCGGGTCTAAAAGCAATGAGCAGTTCTTC. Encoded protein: CASSLTRTSGSKSNEQFF.

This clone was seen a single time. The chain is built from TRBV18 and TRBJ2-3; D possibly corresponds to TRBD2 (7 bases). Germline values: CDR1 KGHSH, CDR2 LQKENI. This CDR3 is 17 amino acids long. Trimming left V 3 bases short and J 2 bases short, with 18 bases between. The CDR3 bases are TGTGCCAGCTCACCCTCAGCGGGACACACCCTCACAGATACGCAGTATTTT. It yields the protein CASSPSAGHTLTDTQYF.

The CDR3 loop reads CASRQNPPGNTIYF. In DNA form, the CDR3 reads TGCGCCAGCAGACAGAATCCCCCTGGAAACACCATATATTTT. V is TRBV10-2 and J is TRBJ1-3; no clear D. CDR1 WSHSY and CDR2 SAAADI come from the germline V gene. The CDR3 length is 14 residues. The V and J ends lost 6 bases and 2 bases respectively, with 11 bases between them.

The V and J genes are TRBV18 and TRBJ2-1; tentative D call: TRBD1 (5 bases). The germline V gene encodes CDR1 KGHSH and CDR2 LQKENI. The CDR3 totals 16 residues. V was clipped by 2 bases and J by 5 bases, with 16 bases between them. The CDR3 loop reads CASSPSRARVNNEQFF. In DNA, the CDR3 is TGTGCCAGCTCACCATCCAGGGCCAGAGTAAACAATGAGCAGTTCTTC.

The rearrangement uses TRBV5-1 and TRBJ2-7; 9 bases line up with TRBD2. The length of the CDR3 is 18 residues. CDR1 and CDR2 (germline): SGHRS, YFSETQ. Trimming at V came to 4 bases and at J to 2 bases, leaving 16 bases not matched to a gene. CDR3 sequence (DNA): TGCGCCAGCAGCCTACGTTCTAGCGGGGCAACTGGGGCCTACGAGCAGTACTTC. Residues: CASSLRSSGATGAYEQYF.

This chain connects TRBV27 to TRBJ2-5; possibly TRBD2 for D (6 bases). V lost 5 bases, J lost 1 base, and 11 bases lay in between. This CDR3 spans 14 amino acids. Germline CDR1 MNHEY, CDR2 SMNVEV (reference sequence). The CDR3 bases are TGTGCCAGCAGTATGCTAGCGACCCAAGAGACCCAGTACTTC. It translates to CASSMLATQETQYF.

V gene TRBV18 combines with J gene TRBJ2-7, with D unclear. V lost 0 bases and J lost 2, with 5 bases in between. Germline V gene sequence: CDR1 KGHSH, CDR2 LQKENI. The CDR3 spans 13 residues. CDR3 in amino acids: CASSPPTTYEQYF. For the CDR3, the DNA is TGTGCCAGCTCACCACCCACCACCTACGAGCAGTACTTC.

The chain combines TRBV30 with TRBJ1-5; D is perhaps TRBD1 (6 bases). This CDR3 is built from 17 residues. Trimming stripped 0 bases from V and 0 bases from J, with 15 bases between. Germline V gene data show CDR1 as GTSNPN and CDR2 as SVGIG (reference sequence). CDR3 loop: CAWSVSGTYPSNQPQHF. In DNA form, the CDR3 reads TGTGCCTGGAGTGTAAGCGGGACATATCCTAGCAATCAGCCCCAGCATTTT.

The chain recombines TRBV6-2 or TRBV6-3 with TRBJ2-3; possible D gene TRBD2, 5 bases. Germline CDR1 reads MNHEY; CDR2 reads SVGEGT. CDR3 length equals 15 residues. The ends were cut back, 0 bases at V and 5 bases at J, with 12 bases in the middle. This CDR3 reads CASSYSSSAGDTQYF. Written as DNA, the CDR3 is TGTGCCAGCAGTTACTCGAGTTCCGCGGGAGATACGCAGTATTTT.

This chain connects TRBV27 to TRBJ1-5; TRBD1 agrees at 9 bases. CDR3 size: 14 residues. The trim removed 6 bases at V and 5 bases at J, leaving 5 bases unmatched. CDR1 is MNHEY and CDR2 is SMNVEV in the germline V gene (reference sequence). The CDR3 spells CASSWTGEDQPQHF. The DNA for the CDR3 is TGTGCCAGCAGCTGGACAGGGGAGGATCAGCCCCAGCATTTT.

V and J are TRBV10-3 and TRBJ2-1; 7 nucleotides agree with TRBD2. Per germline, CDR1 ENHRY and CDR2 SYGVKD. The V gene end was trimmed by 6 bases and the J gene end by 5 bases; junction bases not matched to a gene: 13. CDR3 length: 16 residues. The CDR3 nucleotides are TGTGCCATCAGCACAGGTATGGCTAGCGGACACAATGAGCAGTTCTTC. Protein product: CAISTGMASGHNEQFF.

The DNA for the CDR3 is TGTGCCAGTAGTATCATCGTTTCTAATTCACCCCTCCACTTT. Protein product: CASSIIVSNSPLHF. This sequence joins TRBV19 and TRBJ1-6; D gene unclear. The CDR3 contains 14 residues. The V and J ends lost 3 bases and 6 bases respectively, with 9 bases between them. The V gene's germline CDR1 is LNHDA and CDR2 SQIVND (reference sequence).

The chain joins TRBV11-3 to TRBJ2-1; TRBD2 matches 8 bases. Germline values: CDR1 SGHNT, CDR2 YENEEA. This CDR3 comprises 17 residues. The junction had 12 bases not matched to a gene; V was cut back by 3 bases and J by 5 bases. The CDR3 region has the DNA TGTGCCAGCAGCTTGGGGGTGGCGGGAGGACCCGACAATGAGCAGTTCTTC. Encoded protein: CASSLGVAGGPDNEQFF. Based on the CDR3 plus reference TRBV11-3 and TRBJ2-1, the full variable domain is EAGVVQSPRYKIIEKKQPVAFWCNPISGHNTLYWYLQNLGQGPELLIRYENEEAVDDSQLPKDRFSAERLKGVDSTLKIQPAELGDSAVYLCASSLGVAGGPDNEQFFGPGTRLTVL.

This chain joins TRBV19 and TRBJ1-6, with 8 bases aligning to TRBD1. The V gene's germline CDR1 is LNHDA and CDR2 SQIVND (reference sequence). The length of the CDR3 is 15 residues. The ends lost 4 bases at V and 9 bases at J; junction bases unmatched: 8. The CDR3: CASSSDIGQGSPLHF. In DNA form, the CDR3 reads TGTGCCAGTAGTAGCGACATAGGACAGGGTTCACCCCTCCACTTT.

The CDR3 region has the DNA TGTGCCAGCAGCAGCCTGGGCGGGGGGGGCTCCTACAATGAGCAGTTCTTC. It codes for CASSSLGGGGSYNEQFF. This chain connects TRBV7-6 to TRBJ2-1; 9 bases line up with TRBD2. With V trimmed by 5 bases and J by 0 bases, 8 bases remained unmatched. This CDR3 has 17 amino acids. From germline, CDR1 is SGHVS and CDR2 FNYEAQ.

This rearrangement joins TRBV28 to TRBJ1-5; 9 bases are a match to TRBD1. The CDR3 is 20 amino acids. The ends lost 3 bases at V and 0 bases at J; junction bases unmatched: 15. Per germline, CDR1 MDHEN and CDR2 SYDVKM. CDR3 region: CASSFNWDRDGGFSNQPQHF. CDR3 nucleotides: TGTGCCAGCAGTTTTAATTGGGACAGGGACGGAGGCTTTAGCAATCAGCCCCAGCATTTT.

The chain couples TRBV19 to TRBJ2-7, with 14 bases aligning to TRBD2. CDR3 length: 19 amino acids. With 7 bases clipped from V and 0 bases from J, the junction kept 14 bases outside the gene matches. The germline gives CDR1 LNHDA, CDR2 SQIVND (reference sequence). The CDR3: CASIKTLGTSGSLSYEQYF. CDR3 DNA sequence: TGTGCCAGTATTAAGACTTTAGGGACTAGCGGGAGCCTCTCCTACGAGCAGTACTTC.

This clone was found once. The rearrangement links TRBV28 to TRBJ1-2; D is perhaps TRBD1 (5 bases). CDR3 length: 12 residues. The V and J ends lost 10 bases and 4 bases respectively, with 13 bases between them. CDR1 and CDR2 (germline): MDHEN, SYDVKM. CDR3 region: CATGGEAYGYTF. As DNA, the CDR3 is TGTGCCACCGGGGGGGAGGCCTATGGCTACACCTTC.

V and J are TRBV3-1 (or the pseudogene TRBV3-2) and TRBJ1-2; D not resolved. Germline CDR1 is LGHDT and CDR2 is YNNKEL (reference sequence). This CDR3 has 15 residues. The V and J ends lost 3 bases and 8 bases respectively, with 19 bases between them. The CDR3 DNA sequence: TGTGCCAGCAGCCATAGAGCAAAAGGCTCGTCCGGCTACACCTTC. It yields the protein CASSHRAKGSSGYTF.